A selection of T cell receptor beta chains follows, all from one sample in a study of post-analysis software for immune sequencing data. Using its own MiXCR run on the PCR reads, TCRdb lists one record per CDR3 protein. The data contain 750,000 to 950,000 distinct CDR3 sequences, 53% of them singletons. Sequencing input: blood. These receptors came from a girl aged 5-17 years with multiple sclerosis. The CDR3 runs from the conserved cysteine through the conserved F or W. The D gene is left open where the match is weak. Expanded clones are given a class, and other clones once, few, many or no size at all.

TRBJ1-3 . TRBV29-1 . 12 CSVEAGPNTIYF TGCAGCGTTGAGGCAGGGCCTAACACCATATATTTT
TRBJ2-7 . TRBV15 once 16 CATSRGAGTRNYEQYF TGTGCCACCAGCAGAGGGGCAGGGACCCGCAACTACGAGCAGTACTTC
TRBJ2-1 TRBD2 TRBV20-1 . 14 CSASLAGDLNEQFF TGCAGTGCTTCCTTAGCGGGAGATCTGAATGAGCAGTTCTTC
TRBJ2-1 . TRBV7-3 few 13 CASSLKAVAEQFF TGTGCCAGCAGCTTAAAGGCGGTGGCTGAGCAGTTCTTC
TRBJ2-7 . TRBV6-5 many 15 CASSPYKGSLYEQYF TGTGCCAGCAGTCCTTACAAAGGGTCCCTCTACGAGCAGTACTTC
TRBJ2-5 . TRBV12-3/TRBV12-4 few 13 CASSLGFQETQYF TGTGCCAGCAGTTTAGGGTTCCAAGAGACCCAGTACTTC
TRBJ1-5 . TRBV20-1 few 15 CSARVSVGGNQPQHF TGCAGTGCTAGAGTTTCCGTAGGGGGCAATCAGCCCCAGCATTTT
TRBJ1-2 . TRBV4-1 . 18 CASSQQEGGGPGADGYTF TGCGCCAGCAGCCAACAGGAAGGGGGGGGTCCGGGGGCGGATGGCTACACCTTC
TRBJ1-1 . TRBV12-5 . 12 CATKQFLTEAFF TGTGCTACCAAGCAGTTTCTCACTGAAGCTTTCTTT
TRBJ2-5 TRBD2 TRBV7-3 once 16 CASSLMAGEPQETQYF TGTGCCAGCAGCTTAATGGCGGGAGAACCCCAAGAGACCCAGTACTTC
TRBJ1-1 TRBD1 TRBV20-1 once 15 CSAPKQGARNTEAFF TGCAGTGCTCCTAAACAGGGGGCAAGAAACACTGAAGCTTTCTTT
TRBJ2-3 TRBD1 TRBV10-3 . 16 CAISDRDRVFKDTQYF TGTGCCATCAGTGATCGGGACAGGGTTTTTAAAGATACGCAGTATTTT
TRBJ2-7 TRBD2 TRBV7-9 . 14 CASSASGRMYEQYF TGTGCCAGCAGCGCTAGCGGGAGAATGTACGAGCAGTACTTC
TRBJ2-5 . TRBV20-1 . 14 CSASFRDTSETQYF TGCAGTGCTAGTTTCCGAGACACATCTGAGACCCAGTACTTC
TRBJ2-7 . TRBV9 . 14 CASSPQMSPYEQYF TGTGCCAGCAGCCCGCAGATGTCTCCCTACGAGCAGTACTTC
TRBJ1-4 TRBD1 TRBV7-9 . 15 CAGSSQGGDYEKLFF TGTGCCGGCAGCTCCCAGGGGGGCGATTACGAAAAACTGTTTTTT
TRBJ2-7 TRBD1 TRBV5-1 . 16 CASSPHRDRGPNEQYF TGCGCCAGCAGCCCCCACCGGGACAGGGGGCCCAACGAGCAGTACTTC
TRBJ2-1 TRBD2 TRBV20-1 few 15 CSIDGRELSYNEQFF TGCAGTATCGATGGGCGGGAGCTCTCCTACAATGAGCAGTTCTTC
TRBJ2-5 . TRBV20-1 . 13 CSAKGRNQETQYF TGCAGTGCCAAGGGCAGGAACCAAGAGACCCAGTACTTC
TRBJ2-7 . TRBV29-1 . 14 CSVPGQGPSYEQYF TGCAGCGTTCCGGGACAAGGCCCATCCTACGAGCAGTACTTC
TRBJ2-1 . TRBV27 . 18 CASSLSPRGGYSNNEQFF TGTGCCAGCAGTTTATCCCCAAGAGGGGGTTACTCTAACAATGAGCAGTTCTTC
TRBJ2-5 . TRBV20-1 . 12 CSARFVSETQYF TGCAGCGCTAGGTTTGTTTCGGAGACCCAGTACTTC
TRBJ2-3 . TRBV29-1 . 13 CILGRPSTDTQYF TGCATTTTAGGGAGGCCTAGCACAGATACGCAGTATTTT
TRBJ2-3 TRBD2 TRBV29-1 few 14 CSVLRTSGADTQYF TGCAGCGTCCTTCGGACTAGCGGGGCAGATACGCAGTATTTT
TRBJ1-1 . TRBV20-1 . 13 CSARRAQGPGAFF TGCAGTGCCCGCCGAGCCCAAGGGCCGGGAGCTTTCTTT
TRBJ2-1 . TRBV7-8 . 16 CASRGEDVSSYNEQFF TGTGCCAGCAGGGGAGAGGACGTGAGCTCCTACAATGAGCAGTTCTTC
TRBJ2-1 TRBD1 TRBV4-1 few 16 CASSQDYGQGAYEQFF TGCGCCAGCAGCCAGGATTACGGACAGGGGGCCTATGAGCAGTTCTTC
TRBJ2-7 TRBD1 TRBV10-3 once 14 CAIRGTGETYEQYF TGTGCCATCAGGGGGACAGGAGAAACCTACGAGCAGTACTTC
TRBJ2-2 . TRBV29-1 . 13 CSVDDSNTGELFF TGCAGCGTTGACGACAGTAACACCGGGGAGCTGTTTTTT
TRBJ2-3 TRBD1 TRBV12-3/TRBV12-4 once 15 CASIHQGQRTDTQYF TGTGCCAGCATCCATCAGGGACAGCGCACAGATACGCAGTATTTT
TRBJ1-4 . TRBV6-2/TRBV6-3 . 13 CASSRLYREKLFF TGTGCCAGCAGCAGACTCTACAGGGAAAAACTGTTTTTT
TRBJ2-7 . TRBV7-2 . 15 CASSLAQGAPSDQYF TGTGCCAGCAGCTTAGCGCAGGGAGCTCCCTCGGACCAGTACTTC
TRBJ2-7 TRBD2 TRBV30 few 14 CAWKGLASSYEQYF TGTGCCTGGAAGGGACTAGCCTCCTCCTACGAGCAGTACTTC
TRBJ2-7 . TRBV20-1 few 13 CSASEQVPYEQYF TGCAGTGCTAGTGAACAGGTTCCCTACGAGCAGTACTTC
TRBJ1-2 . TRBV29-1 . 14 CGVEKTPGANGYTF TGCGGCGTCGAGAAAACCCCGGGGGCCAATGGCTACACCTTC
TRBJ2-1 TRBD2 TRBV10-3 . 15 CAIRQLAGGDNEQFF TGTGCCATCAGGCAACTAGCGGGAGGCGACAATGAGCAGTTCTTC
TRBJ2-3 . TRBV7-3 . 15 CASSLYRGGTDTQYF TGTGCCAGCAGCTTGTACAGGGGGGGGACAGATACGCAGTATTTT
TRBJ1-1 . TRBV5-1 . 15 CASGSDGSSNTEAFF TGCGCCAGCGGCTCGGACGGCAGTTCGAACACTGAAGCTTTCTTT
TRBJ2-7 . TRBV12-3/TRBV12-4 . 12 CASSNGRDEQYF TGTGCCAGCAGTAATGGCAGGGACGAGCAGTACTTC
TRBJ2-1 TRBD2 TRBV9 . 14 CASSGLAGVNEQFF TGTGCCAGCAGCGGACTAGCGGGGGTGAATGAGCAGTTCTTC
TRBJ1-4 TRBD1 TRBV12-3/TRBV12-4 . 15 CASSLTATGFEKLFF TGTGCCAGCAGTTTAACGGCGACAGGGTTTGAAAAACTGTTTTTT